A selection of T cell receptor beta chains follows, all from one sample in a study of shared clonotypes between healthy human individuals. TCRdb keeps only in-frame clones here, not all; method: immunoSEQ multiplex PCR. Of 2 million to 2.5 million clones in the sample, approximately 94% were seen once. Material: naive CD4+ T cells from PBMCs. Receptors were obtained from a man younger than 35 in good health. Some clones in this sample may be carry-over from other donors' samples. Each CDR3 is given with its conserved first and last residue. The order of the fields is V gene, J gene, D gene, clone size, CDR3 protein, CDR3 DNA. The D gene is left open where the match is weak. The size entry is marked missing in some rows and otherwise reads once, few, many or a size class.

>TRBV5-4|TRBJ2-6|.|.
CASSQQSSGANVLTF
TGTGCCAGCAGCCAGCAAAGCTCTGGGGCCAACGTCCTGACTTTC
>TRBV27|TRBJ2-7|TRBD1|.
CASSSRLVGGNQYF
TGTGCCAGCAGCTCGAGATTGGTAGGGGGCAACCAGTACTTC
>TRBV6-5|TRBJ1-2|.|.
CASTRTRGKYGYTF
TGTGCCAGCACTAGGACTCGTGGGAAGTATGGCTACACCTTC
>TRBV28|TRBJ2-7|.|.
CASSSPDPKGPLYEQYF
TGTGCCAGCAGTTCCCCCGACCCCAAAGGTCCCCTCTACGAGCAGTACTTC
>TRBV9|TRBJ2-1|.|.
CASSPRGESSYNEQFF
TGTGCCAGCAGCCCGAGGGGGGAAAGCTCCTACAATGAGCAGTTCTTC
>TRBV7-6|TRBJ2-1|TRBD2|.
CALKGREGPLGFF
TGTGCCCTCAAAGGGCGGGAGGGCCCGTTAGGGTTCTTC
>TRBV7-3|TRBJ2-7|TRBD2|.
CASSLSSGSSYEQYF
TGTGCCAGCAGCTTAAGTAGCGGGAGCTCCTACGAGCAGTACTTC
>TRBV25-1|TRBJ2-7|TRBD1|.
CASRPQGAVNEQYF
TGTGCCAGCAGACCACAGGGGGCTGTCAACGAGCAGTACTTC
>TRBV27|TRBJ1-1|.|.
CASSLVISSGQGNTEAFF
TGTGCCAGCAGTTTAGTCATTAGTTCGGGGCAGGGGAACACTGAAGCTTTCTTT
>TRBV6-6|TRBJ2-5|.|.
CASSYSLETQYF
TGTGCCAGCAGTTACTCGTTGGAGACCCAGTACTTC
>TRBV4-2|TRBJ2-1|.|.
CASSQDVGSPMVHEQFF
TGTGCCAGCAGCCAAGATGTAGGGAGCCCCATGGTCCATGAGCAGTTCTTC
>TRBV6-4|TRBJ2-2|.|.
CASSDTGSTGELFF
TGTGCCAGCAGTGATACTGGCTCCACCGGGGAGCTGTTTTTT
>TRBV7-3|TRBJ2-7|.|.
CASSPSGPYEQYF
TGTGCCAGCAGCCCTTCGGGGCCCTACGAGCAGTACTTC
>TRBV19|TRBJ1-1|TRBD1|.
CASSEATGGFTVGAFF
TGTGCCAGTAGTGAAGCAACAGGGGGTTTTACGGTAGGAGCTTTCTTT
>TRBV28|TRBJ2-1|.|.
CASSGIPPTDNEQFF
TGTGCCAGCAGTGGAATCCCGCCCACTGACAATGAGCAGTTCTTC
>TRBV5-1|TRBJ2-2|.|.
CARKRGNTGELFF
TGCGCCAGGAAGAGGGGGAACACCGGGGAGCTGTTTTTT
>TRBV7-2|TRBJ2-3|TRBD2|.
CASSSRTSGFLDTQYF
TGTGCCAGCAGCTCTAGGACTAGCGGGTTCCTAGATACGCAGTATTTT
>TRBV5-6|TRBJ2-2|TRBD1|.
CASSLPGQGVGELFF
TGTGCCAGCAGCTTGCCTGGACAGGGGGTCGGGGAGCTGTTTTTT
>TRBV28|TRBJ1-3|.|.
CATFPIDRSSGNTIYF
TGTGCCACCTTCCCCATAGACAGGAGCTCTGGAAACACCATATATTTT
>TRBV2|TRBJ2-7|.|.
CASSEPDTYEQYF
TGTGCCAGCAGTGAACCGGACACCTACGAGCAGTACTTC
>TRBV5-1|TRBJ2-2|.|.
CASSLYGQTNTGELFF
TGCGCCAGCAGCTTGTACGGACAGACAAACACCGGGGAGCTGTTTTTT
>TRBV7-3|TRBJ1-4|.|.
CASSLFMLGTANEKLFF
TGTGCCAGCAGCTTATTTATGTTAGGGACGGCTAATGAAAAACTGTTTTTT
>TRBV7-9|TRBJ1-1|TRBD1|.
CASSLRTGGVLLNTEAFF
TGTGCCAGCAGCTTAAGGACAGGGGGCGTTTTATTGAACACTGAAGCTTTCTTT
>TRBV27|TRBJ2-1|TRBD2|.
CASRSPILGGSNSYNEQFF
TGTGCCAGCAGATCCCCTATCTTGGGCGGGAGTAATTCCTACAATGAGCAGTTCTTC
>TRBV9|TRBJ1-2|TRBD1|.
CASSVDLGQGQHGYTF
TGTGCCAGCAGCGTAGACTTGGGACAGGGACAACATGGCTACACCTTC
>TRBV5-1|TRBJ1-5|TRBD1|.
CPSSPPGQSNQPQHF
TGCCCCAGCAGCCCTCCGGGACAGAGCAATCAGCCCCAGCATTTT
>TRBV28|TRBJ1-4|TRBD1|.
CASSTPGTGNEKLFF
TGTGCCAGCAGTACTCCAGGGACAGGGAATGAAAAACTGTTTTTT
>TRBV18|TRBJ2-4|.|.
CASSGGENIQYF
TGTGCCAGCTCAGGGGGAGAAAACATTCAGTACTTC
>TRBV28|TRBJ1-5|TRBD1|.
CASSFQGQGSNQPQHF
TGTGCCAGCAGTTTCCAGGGACAGGGGAGCAATCAGCCCCAGCATTTT
>TRBV6-5|TRBJ1-2|.|.
CASSNLNYGYTF
TGTGCCAGCAGTAACCTTAACTATGGCTACACCTTC
>TRBV5-1|TRBJ1-4|TRBD1|.
CASSFGTGMDEKLFF
TGCGCCAGCAGCTTCGGGACAGGGATGGATGAAAAACTGTTTTTT
>TRBV7-9|TRBJ2-2|TRBD1|few
CASSLGQGNTGELFF
TGTGCCAGCAGCTTAGGACAGGGGAACACCGGGGAGCTGTTTTTT
>TRBV5-4|TRBJ1-4|.|.
CASSFQGGEKLFF
TGTGCCAGCAGCTTCCAGGGCGGTGAAAAACTGTTTTTT
>TRBV11-2|TRBJ2-2|.|.
CASSLGNSGGELFF
TGTGCCAGCAGCTTAGGGAATTCCGGCGGGGAGCTGTTTTTT
>TRBV6-1|TRBJ1-2|.|.
CASSAGGGYGYTF
TGTGCCAGCAGTGCGGGGGGCGGCTATGGCTACACCTTC
>TRBV6-1|TRBJ2-3|.|.
CASRLQRGQHTQYF
TGTGCCAGCAGGCTACAACGAGGGCAACATACGCAGTATTTT
>TRBV2|TRBJ1-2|TRBD1|.
CAGKDRGRSNYGYTF
TGTGCCGGCAAGGACAGGGGACGGAGTAACTATGGCTACACCTTC
>TRBV6-5|TRBJ2-7|.|.
CASSPWRYSSYEQYF
TGTGCCAGCAGCCCCTGGCGGTATAGCTCCTACGAGCAGTACTTC
>TRBV7-9|TRBJ1-3|TRBD1|.
CASSLTDRGLGNTIYF
TGTGCCAGCAGCCTTACTGACAGGGGGCTGGGAAACACCATATATTTT
>TRBV9|TRBJ2-2|TRBD2|.
CASSRTSGTAGGELFF
TGTGCCAGCAGCCGGACTAGCGGGACGGCGGGGGGGGAGCTGTTTTTT
>TRBV7-6|TRBJ2-3|TRBD2|.
CASSTRLASSTDTQYF
TGTGCCAGCAGCACGAGACTAGCGTCTAGCACAGATACGCAGTATTTT
>TRBV19|TRBJ1-5|.|.
CASSITGPPHQPQHF
TGTGCCAGTAGTATAACAGGGCCCCCCCATCAGCCCCAGCATTTT
>TRBV7-9|TRBJ2-1|.|.
CASSLAPRDVTPNYNEQFF
TGTGCCAGCAGCTTAGCCCCCCGCGACGTGACGCCTAACTACAATGAGCAGTTCTTC
>TRBV7-8|TRBJ1-3|.|.
CASSPLRQDSGNTIYF
TGTGCCAGCAGCCCCCTGCGGCAGGACTCTGGAAACACCATATATTTT
>TRBV7-2|TRBJ2-1|.|.
CASSLRGQGPTTSYNEQFF
TGTGCCAGCAGCTTACGCGGGCAGGGGCCTACAACCTCCTACAATGAGCAGTTCTTC
>TRBV2|TRBJ1-5|.|few
CASSGTDNQPQHF
TGTGCCAGCAGTGGGACAGATAATCAGCCCCAGCATTTT